The sequence of this TCR beta chain was determined in a study of metastatic and nonmetastatic thyroid tumors. The overall study: Across peripheral blood and tumor or nodule tissue samples taken from malignant and benign thyroid patients, the repertoires were compared with one another. Study-wide points: For both blood and tumor, malignant thyroid tumors reportedly showed significantly higher TCR beta diversity than benign nodules did.

Authors' processing steps: It was from CDR3 differences across clinicopathological groups that a distant-metastasis classifier for papillary thyroid cancer was built. TCRdb re-called the PCR reads through MiXCR. These V and J calls are TCRdb output, not the study's own analysis. The data contain 20,000 to 25,000 clones, roughly a sixth of them singletons. All patients were treatment-naive before thyroid surgery. The CDR3 loop spans 13 amino acids. V was shortened by 6 bases and J by 1 base, with 8 bases between the two germline ends. Germline V gene sequence: CDR1 MNHNS, CDR2 SASEGT. This clone counts as medium-sized. The antigen is not known.

V gene TRBV6-1 combines with J gene TRBJ2-3; D gene unclear. The sequence was collected from a male donor with papillary thyroid cancer or a benign thyroid nodule (not recorded which). Some clones in this sample may be carry-over from other donors' samples. Material for sequencing was adjacent normal tissue. CDR3 nucleotides: TGTGCCAGCAGCACGGTGGGCACAGATACGCAGTATTTT. Its protein product is CASSTVGTDTQYF.